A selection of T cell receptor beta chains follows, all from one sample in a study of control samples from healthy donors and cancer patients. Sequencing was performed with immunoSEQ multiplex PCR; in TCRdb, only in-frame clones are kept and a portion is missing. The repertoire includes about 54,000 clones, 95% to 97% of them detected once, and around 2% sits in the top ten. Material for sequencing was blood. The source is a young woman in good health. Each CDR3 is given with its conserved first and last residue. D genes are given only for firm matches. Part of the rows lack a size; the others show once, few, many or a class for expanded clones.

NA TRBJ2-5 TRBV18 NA CASSPARVRETQYF TGTGCCAGCTCACCGGCCCGCGTCCGAGAGACCCAGTACTTC
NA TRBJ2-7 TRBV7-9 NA CASSPLPYEQYF TGTGCCAGCTCCCCCCTACCGTACGAGCAGTACTTC
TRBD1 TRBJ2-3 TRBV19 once CASRKQGVRTDTQYF TGTGCCAGTAGGAAACAGGGGGTGCGCACAGATACGCAGTATTTT
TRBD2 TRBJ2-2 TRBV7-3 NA CASSRGGLGGAGELFF TGTGCCAGCAGCCGTGGGGGACTAGGAGGGGCCGGGGAGCTGTTTTTT
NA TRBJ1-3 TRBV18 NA CASSPADNAYSGNTIYF TGTGCCAGCTCACCAGCGGACAATGCCTACTCTGGAAACACCATATATTTT
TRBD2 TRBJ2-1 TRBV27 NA CASSLAMPGLGNNEQFF TGTGCCAGCAGTTTAGCGATGCCGGGACTAGGAAACAATGAGCAGTTCTTC
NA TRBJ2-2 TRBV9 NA CASSVAPSLMAGELFF TGTGCCAGCAGCGTAGCCCCCTCCCTCATGGCCGGGGAGCTGTTTTTT
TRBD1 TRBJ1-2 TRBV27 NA CASSPGTGTYNYGYTF TGTGCCAGCAGTCCCGGGACAGGGACCTATAACTATGGCTACACCTTC
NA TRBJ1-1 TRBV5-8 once CASSLEHGSWAEAFF TGTGCCAGCAGCTTGGAGCACGGGTCCTGGGCTGAAGCTTTCTTT
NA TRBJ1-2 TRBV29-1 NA CSVLDGYTF TGCAGCGTTTTGGATGGCTACACCTTC
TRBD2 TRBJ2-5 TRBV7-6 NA CASSLATSRYQETQYF TGTGCCAGCAGCTTGGCGACTAGCAGGTACCAAGAGACCCAGTACTTC
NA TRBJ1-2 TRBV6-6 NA CASSLALANYGYTF TGTGCCAGCAGTTTGGCTTTAGCTAACTATGGCTACACCTTC
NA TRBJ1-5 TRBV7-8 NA CASSITGRNQPQHF TGTGCCAGCAGCATAACAGGGCGCAATCAGCCCCAGCATTTT
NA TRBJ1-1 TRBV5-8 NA CASSMGLRNTEAFF TGTGCCAGCAGCATGGGACTGAGGAACACTGAAGCTTTCTTT
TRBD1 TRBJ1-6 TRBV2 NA CASTRTGENSPLHF TGTGCCAGCACCCGGACAGGGGAGAATTCACCCCTCCACTTT
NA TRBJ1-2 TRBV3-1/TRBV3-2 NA CASSQDRGATYGYTF TGTGCCAGCAGCCAAGATCGAGGGGCAACCTATGGCTACACCTTC
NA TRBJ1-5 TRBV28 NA CASRQTTSNQPQHF TGTGCCAGCAGACAAACAACTAGCAATCAGCCCCAGCATTTT
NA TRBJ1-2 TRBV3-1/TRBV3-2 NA CASSHVTGNSGGYTF TGTGCCAGCAGTCACGTCACAGGGAATTCAGGGGGCTACACCTTC
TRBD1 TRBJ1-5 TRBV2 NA CASSEQGDQPQHF TGTGCCAGCAGTGAGCAGGGGGATCAGCCCCAGCATTTT
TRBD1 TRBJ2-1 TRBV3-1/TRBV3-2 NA CASSLETGFNEQFF TGTGCCAGCAGCCTCGAGACAGGGTTCAATGAGCAGTTCTTC
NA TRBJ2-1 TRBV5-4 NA CASRQQGGTTNEQFF TGTGCCAGCAGACAACAGGGGGGGACGACCAATGAGCAGTTCTTC
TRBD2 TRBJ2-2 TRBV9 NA CASSVAGGNTGELFF TGTGCCAGCAGCGTAGCGGGAGGTAACACCGGGGAGCTGTTTTTT
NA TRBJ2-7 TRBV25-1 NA CASSEWVGEQYF TGTGCCAGCAGTGAATGGGTGGGCGAGCAGTACTTC
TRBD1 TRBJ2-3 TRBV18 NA CASSRRQGADTQYF TGTGCCAGCTCGCGACGACAGGGCGCAGATACGCAGTATTTT
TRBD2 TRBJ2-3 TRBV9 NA CASSISGVSTDTQYF TGTGCCAGCAGCATTAGCGGGGTTAGCACAGATACGCAGTATTTT
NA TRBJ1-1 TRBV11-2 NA CASISSGAVNTEAFF TGTGCCAGCATTTCCTCAGGGGCCGTGAACACTGAAGCTTTCTTT
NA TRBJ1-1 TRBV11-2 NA CASSPRPRRDPMNTEAFF TGTGCCAGCAGCCCGAGACCTCGCCGGGACCCCATGAACACTGAAGCTTTCTTT
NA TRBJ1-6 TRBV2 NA CASSEGLYNSPLHF TGTGCCAGCAGTGAAGGGCTCTATAATTCACCCCTCCACTTT
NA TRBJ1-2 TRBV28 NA CASSFRGRGYTF TGTGCCAGCAGTTTCAGAGGACGAGGCTACACCTTC
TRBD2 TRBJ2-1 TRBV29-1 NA CSVFGLAILQVEQFF TGCAGCGTTTTCGGACTAGCCATTCTACAGGTTGAGCAGTTCTTC
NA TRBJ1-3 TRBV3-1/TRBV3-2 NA CASSQVPGNTIYF TGTGCCAGCAGCCAAGTCCCTGGAAACACCATATATTTT
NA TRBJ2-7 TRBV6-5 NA CASSYSKTAAYEQYF TGTGCCAGCAGTTACTCGAAAACGGCAGCCTACGAGCAGTACTTC
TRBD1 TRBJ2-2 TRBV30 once CAWRGRRQGTGELFF TGTGCCTGGAGAGGCCGGCGACAGGGCACCGGGGAGCTGTTTTTT
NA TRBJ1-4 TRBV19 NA CASSVPGRINEKLFF TGTGCCAGTAGTGTGCCCGGACGGATTAATGAAAAACTGTTTTTT
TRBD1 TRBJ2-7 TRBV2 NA CASRDRDRLSYEQYF TGTGCCAGCAGGGATAGGGACAGGCTTTCCTACGAGCAGTACTTC
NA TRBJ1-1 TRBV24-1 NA CATSDFQGTEAFF TGTGCCACCAGTGATTTTCAGGGAACTGAAGCTTTCTTT
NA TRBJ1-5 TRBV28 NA CASTRRMAGGNQPQHF TGTGCCAGCACCAGGAGGATGGCAGGAGGCAATCAGCCCCAGCATTTT
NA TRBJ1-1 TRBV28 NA CASSPLELPRPGTEAFF TGTGCCAGCAGTCCTCTAGAACTACCTCGCCCTGGGACTGAAGCTTTCTTT
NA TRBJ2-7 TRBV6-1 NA CASSEVSGTGFYEQYF TGTGCCAGCAGTGAAGTGTCGGGGACCGGTTTCTACGAGCAGTACTTC
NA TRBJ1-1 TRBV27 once CASSLADMNTEAFF TGTGCCAGCAGTTTAGCCGATATGAACACTGAAGCTTTCTTT
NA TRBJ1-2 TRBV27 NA CASGVGWGTLNYGYTF TGTGCCAGCGGGGTAGGTTGGGGGACCTTGAACTATGGCTACACCTTC
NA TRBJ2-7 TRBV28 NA CASRPTAGYYEQYF TGTGCCAGCAGACCAACCGCGGGGTACTACGAGCAGTACTTC
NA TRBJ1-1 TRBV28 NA CASSGTAFTEAFF TGTGCCAGCAGTGGTACCGCTTTCACTGAAGCTTTCTTT
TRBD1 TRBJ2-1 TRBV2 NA CASVPGQAYNEQFF TGTGCCAGCGTCCCGGGACAGGCCTACAATGAGCAGTTCTTC
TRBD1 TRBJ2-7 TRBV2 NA CASKMDRAVGEQYF TGTGCCAGCAAGATGGACAGGGCTGTCGGCGAGCAGTACTTC
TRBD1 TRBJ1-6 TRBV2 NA CASSPGTGINSPLHF TGTGCCAGCAGTCCAGGGACAGGGATCAATTCACCCCTCCACTTT
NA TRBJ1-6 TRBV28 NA CASSVARGSNSPLHF TGTGCCAGCAGCGTGGCCAGGGGCAGCAATTCACCCCTCCACTTT
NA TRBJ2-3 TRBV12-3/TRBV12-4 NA CASSFLGNPTQYF TGTGCCAGCAGTTTTCTAGGCAATCCAACGCAGTATTTT
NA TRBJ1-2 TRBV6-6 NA CASATGGRGGYTF TGTGCCAGCGCCACAGGAGGTCGAGGTGGCTACACCTTC
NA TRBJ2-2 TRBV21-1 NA CASFRSPSPGELFF TGTGCCAGCTTTCGTTCTCCGTCGCCCGGGGAGCTGTTTTTT
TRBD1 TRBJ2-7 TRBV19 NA CASSNSGTATYEQYF TGTGCCAGTAGCAACTCCGGGACAGCGACCTACGAGCAGTACTTC
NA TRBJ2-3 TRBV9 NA CASSVVGASTDTQYF TGTGCCAGCAGCGTAGTGGGAGCGTCCACAGATACGCAGTATTTT
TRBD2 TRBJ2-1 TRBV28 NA CASSPAPRLAAADEQFF TGTGCCAGCAGCCCCGCGCCCAGACTAGCGGCCGCGGATGAGCAGTTCTTC
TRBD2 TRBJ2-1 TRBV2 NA CASSESSGTYNEQFF TGTGCCAGCAGTGAATCTAGCGGAACCTACAATGAGCAGTTCTTC
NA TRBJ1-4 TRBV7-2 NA CASSLPRGLINEKLFF TGTGCCAGCAGCCTCCCTCGGGGCCTCATCAATGAAAAACTGTTTTTT
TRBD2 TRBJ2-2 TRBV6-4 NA CASATSGSAAGELFF TGTGCCAGCGCCACTAGCGGGAGCGCGGCCGGGGAGCTGTTTTTT
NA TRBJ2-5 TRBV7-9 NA CASSAQGAGGETQYF TGTGCCAGCAGCGCACAGGGGGCGGGGGGAGAGACCCAGTACTTC
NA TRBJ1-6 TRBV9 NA CASSVATASESPLHF TGTGCCAGCAGCGTAGCGACAGCGTCGGAATCACCCCTCCACTTT
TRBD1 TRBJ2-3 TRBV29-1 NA CSVEGAGGTDTQYF TGCAGCGTTGAAGGGGCAGGGGGTACAGATACGCAGTATTTT
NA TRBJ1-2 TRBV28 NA CASRQRSGGYGYTF TGTGCCAGCAGACAGAGGTCGGGTGGCTATGGCTACACCTTC